This record looks at one TCR beta chain sequence and its context. The antigen remains unidentified. CDR1 and CDR2 from the germline V gene are SGHVS and FNYEAQ. The J segment lost 3 bases and the V segment lost 2 bases, leaving 7 bases of the junction unmatched. The CDR3 is made up of 15 amino acids. This entry is derived from a study of cytomegalovirus exposure and HLA in healthy donors. Study observations and caveats: Among the sequence variants, a highly shared cluster was likely an artifact of sequencing. Of the V segments, some could not be distinguished, including TRBV6-2 and TRBV6-3, and were excluded.

Primers for the PCR totalled 60 Vbeta and 13 Jbeta. Profiling relied on immunoSEQ multiplex PCR, and the TCRdb table lists in-frame clones only, not all of them. The sample has roughly 80,000 clones; roughly two thirds are singletons. This chain uses TRBV7-6 with TRBJ2-7, with 7 bases fitting TRBD1. Sequencing was performed on PBMCs. The origin of this receptor is a woman aged 40 to 49 in good health and CMV-seropositive. The CDR3 is CASSLRQGYIYEQYF. DNA of the CDR3: TGTGCCAGCAGCTTAAGACAGGGCTACATCTACGAGCAGTACTTC.